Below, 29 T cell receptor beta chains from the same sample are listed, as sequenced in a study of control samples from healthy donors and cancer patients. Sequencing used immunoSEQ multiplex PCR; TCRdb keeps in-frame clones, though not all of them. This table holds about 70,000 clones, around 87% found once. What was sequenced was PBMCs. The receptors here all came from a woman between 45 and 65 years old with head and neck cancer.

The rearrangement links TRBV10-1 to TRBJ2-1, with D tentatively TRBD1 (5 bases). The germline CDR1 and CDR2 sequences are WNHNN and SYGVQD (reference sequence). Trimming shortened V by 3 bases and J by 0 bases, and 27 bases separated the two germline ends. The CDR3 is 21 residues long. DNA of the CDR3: TGCGCCAGCAGTGATCTCGTTTTGGGGCAGAACCCAAGAGGCTCCTACAATGAGCAGTTCTTC. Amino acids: CASSDLVLGQNPRGSYNEQFF.

CDR3 coding DNA: TGTGCCAGCAGTTACGGAGGGAACACCGGGGAGCTGTTTTTT. The encoded protein is CASSYGGNTGELFF. V gene TRBV6-2 or TRBV6-3 combines with J gene TRBJ2-2; D perhaps matches TRBD2 (5 bases). The V gene lost 2 bases and the J gene lost 1 base, with 5 bases spanning the gap. Germline V CDR1 and CDR2: MNHEY, SVGEGT. The CDR3 is 14 residues long.

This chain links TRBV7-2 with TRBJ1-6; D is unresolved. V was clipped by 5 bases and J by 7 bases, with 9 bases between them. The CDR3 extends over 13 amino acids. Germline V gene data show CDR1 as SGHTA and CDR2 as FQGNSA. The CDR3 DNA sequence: TGTGCCAGCAGCCTCGTCTGGAATTCACCCCTCCACTTT. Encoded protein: CASSLVWNSPLHF.

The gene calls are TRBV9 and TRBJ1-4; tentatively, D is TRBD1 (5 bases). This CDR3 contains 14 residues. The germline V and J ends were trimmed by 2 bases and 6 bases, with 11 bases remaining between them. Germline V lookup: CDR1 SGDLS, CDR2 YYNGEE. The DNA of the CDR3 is TGTGCCAGCAGCGTCGGGGCAACGGATGAAAAACTGTTTTTT. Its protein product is CASSVGATDEKLFF.

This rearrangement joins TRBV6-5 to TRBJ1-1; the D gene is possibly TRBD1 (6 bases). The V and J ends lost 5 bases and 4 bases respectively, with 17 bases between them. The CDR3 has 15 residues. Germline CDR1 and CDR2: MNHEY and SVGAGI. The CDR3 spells CASSPSPGGPTEAFF. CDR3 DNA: TGTGCCAGCAGTCCTTCCCCCGGGGGGCCCACTGAAGCTTTCTTT.

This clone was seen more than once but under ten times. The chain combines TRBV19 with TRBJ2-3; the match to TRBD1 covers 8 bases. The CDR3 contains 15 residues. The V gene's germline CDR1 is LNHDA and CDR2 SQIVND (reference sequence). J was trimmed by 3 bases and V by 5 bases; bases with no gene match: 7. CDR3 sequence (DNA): TGTGCCAGTAGTCCCGGGACAGGCGGGACAGATACGCAGTATTTT. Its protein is CASSPGTGGTDTQYF.

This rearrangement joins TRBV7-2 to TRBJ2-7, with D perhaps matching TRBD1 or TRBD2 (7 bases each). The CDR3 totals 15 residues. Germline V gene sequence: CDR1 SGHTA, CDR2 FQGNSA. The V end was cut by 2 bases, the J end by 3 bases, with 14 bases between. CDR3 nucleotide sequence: TGTGCCAGCAGCTTAATCCAGGGGGGGATCTACGAGCAGTACTTC. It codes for CASSLIQGGIYEQYF.

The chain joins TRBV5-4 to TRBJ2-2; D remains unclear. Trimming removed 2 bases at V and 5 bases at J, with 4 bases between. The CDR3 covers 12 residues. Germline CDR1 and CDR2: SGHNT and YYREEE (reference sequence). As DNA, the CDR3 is TGTGCCAGCAGCTTCGGGACCGGGGAGCTGTTTTTT. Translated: CASSFGTGELFF.

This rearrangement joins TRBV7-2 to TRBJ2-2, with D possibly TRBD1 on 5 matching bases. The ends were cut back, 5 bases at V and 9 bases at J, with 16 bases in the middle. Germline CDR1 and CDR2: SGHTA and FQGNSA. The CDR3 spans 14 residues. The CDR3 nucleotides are TGTGCCAGCAGCCCAGACAGCCCCGTGAGGGAGCTGTTTTTT. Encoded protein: CASSPDSPVRELFF. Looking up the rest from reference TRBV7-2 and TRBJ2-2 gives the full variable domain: GAGVSQSPSNKVTEKGKDVELRCDPISGHTALYWYRQSLGQGLEFLIYFQGNSAPDKSGLPSDRFSAERTGGSVSTLTIQRTQQEDSAVYLCASSPDSPVRELFFGEGSRLTVL.

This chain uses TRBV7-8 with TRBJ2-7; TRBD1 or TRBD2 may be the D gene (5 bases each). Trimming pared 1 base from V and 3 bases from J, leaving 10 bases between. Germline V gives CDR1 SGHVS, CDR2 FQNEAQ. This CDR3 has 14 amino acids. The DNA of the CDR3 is TGTGCCAGCAGCTTAGGAGGGGTGAGCTACGAGCAGTACTTC. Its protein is CASSLGGVSYEQYF.

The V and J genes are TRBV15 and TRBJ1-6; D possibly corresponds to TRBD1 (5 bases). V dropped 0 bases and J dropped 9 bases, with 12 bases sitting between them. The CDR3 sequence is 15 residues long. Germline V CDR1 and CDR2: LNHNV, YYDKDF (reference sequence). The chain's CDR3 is CATSRDWGSGSPLHF. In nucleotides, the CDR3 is TGTGCCACCAGCAGAGATTGGGGGAGTGGTTCACCCCTCCACTTT.

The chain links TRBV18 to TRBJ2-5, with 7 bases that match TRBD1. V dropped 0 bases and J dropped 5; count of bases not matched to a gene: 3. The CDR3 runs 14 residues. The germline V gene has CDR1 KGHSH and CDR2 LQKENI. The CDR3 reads CASSPPGQFETQYF. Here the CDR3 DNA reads TGTGCCAGCTCACCACCGGGACAGTTTGAGACCCAGTACTTC.

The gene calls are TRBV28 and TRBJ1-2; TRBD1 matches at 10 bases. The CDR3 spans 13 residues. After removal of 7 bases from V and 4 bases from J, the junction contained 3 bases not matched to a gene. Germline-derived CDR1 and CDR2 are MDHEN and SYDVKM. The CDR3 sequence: CASTGDRGYGYTF. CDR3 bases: TGTGCCAGCACCGGGGACAGGGGCTATGGCTACACCTTC.

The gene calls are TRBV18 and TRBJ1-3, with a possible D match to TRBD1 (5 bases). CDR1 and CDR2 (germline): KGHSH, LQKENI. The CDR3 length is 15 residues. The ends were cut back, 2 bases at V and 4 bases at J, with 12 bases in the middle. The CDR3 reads CASSPRGVRGNTIYF. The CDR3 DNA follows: TGTGCCAGCTCACCAAGAGGGGTGAGAGGAAACACCATATATTTT.

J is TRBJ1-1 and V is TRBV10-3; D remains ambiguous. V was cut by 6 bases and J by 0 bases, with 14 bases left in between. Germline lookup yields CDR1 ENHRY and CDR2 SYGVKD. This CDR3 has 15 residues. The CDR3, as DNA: TGTGCCATCAGAGTTTACGAGGGCCTGAACACTGAAGCTTTCTTT. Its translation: CAIRVYEGLNTEAFF.

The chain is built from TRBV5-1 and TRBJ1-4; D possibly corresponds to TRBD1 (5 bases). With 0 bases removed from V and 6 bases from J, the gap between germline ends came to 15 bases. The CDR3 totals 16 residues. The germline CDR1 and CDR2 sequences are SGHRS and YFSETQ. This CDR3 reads CASSLGSGPGDEKLFF. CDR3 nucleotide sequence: TGCGCCAGCAGCTTGGGGTCAGGGCCGGGAGATGAAAAACTGTTTTTT.

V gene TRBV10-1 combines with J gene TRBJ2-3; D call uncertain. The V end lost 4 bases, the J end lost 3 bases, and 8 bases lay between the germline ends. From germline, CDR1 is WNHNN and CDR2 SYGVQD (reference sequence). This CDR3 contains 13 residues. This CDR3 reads CASSARGTDTQYF. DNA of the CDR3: TGCGCCAGCAGTGCGAGAGGAACAGATACGCAGTATTTT.

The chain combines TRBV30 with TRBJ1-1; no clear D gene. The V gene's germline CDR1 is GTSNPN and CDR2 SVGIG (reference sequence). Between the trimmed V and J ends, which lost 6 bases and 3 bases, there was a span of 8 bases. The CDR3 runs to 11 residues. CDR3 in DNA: TGTGCCTGCACGGTGTACACTGAAGCTTTCTTT. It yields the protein CACTVYTEAFF.

CDR3 amino acids: CASSALSDSPLHF. The DNA of the CDR3 is TGTGCCAGCAGCGCCTTGAGCGACTCACCCCTCCACTTT. The V gene is TRBV9, the J gene TRBJ1-6; D not certain. Germline CDR1 reads SGDLS; CDR2 reads YYNGEE. Trimming removed 3 bases from V and 10 bases from J, with 11 bases in between. The CDR3 sequence is 13 residues long.

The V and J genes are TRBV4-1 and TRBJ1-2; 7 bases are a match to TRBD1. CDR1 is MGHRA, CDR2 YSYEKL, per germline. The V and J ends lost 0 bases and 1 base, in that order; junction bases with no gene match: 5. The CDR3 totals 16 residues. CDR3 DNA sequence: TGCGCCAGCAGCCAAGACGGGGACAGCGTTAACTATGGCTACACCTTC. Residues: CASSQDGDSVNYGYTF.

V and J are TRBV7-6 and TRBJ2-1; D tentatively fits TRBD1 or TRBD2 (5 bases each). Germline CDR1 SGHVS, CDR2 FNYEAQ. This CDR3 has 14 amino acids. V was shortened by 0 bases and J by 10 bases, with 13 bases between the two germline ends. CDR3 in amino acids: CASSLARGSGEQFF. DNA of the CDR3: TGTGCCAGCAGCTTAGCAAGGGGATCGGGGGAGCAGTTCTTC.

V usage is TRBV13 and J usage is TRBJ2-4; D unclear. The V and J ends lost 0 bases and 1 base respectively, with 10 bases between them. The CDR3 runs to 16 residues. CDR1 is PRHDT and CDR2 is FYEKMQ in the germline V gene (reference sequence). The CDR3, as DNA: TGTGCCAGCAGCTTAGGGAACAGTGGTGCCAAAAACATTCAGTACTTC. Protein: CASSLGNSGAKNIQYF. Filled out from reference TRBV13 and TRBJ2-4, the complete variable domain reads AAGVIQSPRHLIKEKRETATLKCYPIPRHDTVYWYQQGPGQDPQFLISFYEKMQSDKGSIPDRFSAQQFSDYHSELNMSSLELGDSALYFCASSLGNSGAKNIQYFGAGTRLSVL.

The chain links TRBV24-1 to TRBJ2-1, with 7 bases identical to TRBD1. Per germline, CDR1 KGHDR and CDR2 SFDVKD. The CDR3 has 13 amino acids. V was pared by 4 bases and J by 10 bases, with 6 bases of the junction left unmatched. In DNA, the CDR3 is TGTGCCACCAGTGACTCCGACAGGGAAGAGCAGTTCTTC. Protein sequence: CATSDSDREEQFF.

DNA of the CDR3: TGTGCCAGCAGTATCCTGGGAGGGGATCGCTATGGCTACACCTTC. This codes for CASSILGGDRYGYTF. V is TRBV28 and J is TRBJ1-2; the D gene is possibly TRBD1 (5 bases). Trimming took 5 bases from V and 4 from J, leaving 17 bases between them. Germline loops: CDR1 MDHEN, CDR2 SYDVKM. The CDR3 runs to 15 residues.

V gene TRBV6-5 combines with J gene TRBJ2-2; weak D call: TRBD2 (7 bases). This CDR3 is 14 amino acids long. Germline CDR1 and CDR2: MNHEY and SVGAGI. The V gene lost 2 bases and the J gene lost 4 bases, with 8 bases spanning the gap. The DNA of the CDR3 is TGTGCCAGCAGTTACCGGGGGGCCACCGGGGAGCTGTTTTTT. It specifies CASSYRGATGELFF.

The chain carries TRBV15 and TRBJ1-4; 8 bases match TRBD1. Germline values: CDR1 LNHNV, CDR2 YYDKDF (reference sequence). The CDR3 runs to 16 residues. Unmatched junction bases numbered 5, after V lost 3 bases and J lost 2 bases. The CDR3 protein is CATSRGTGSTNEKLFF. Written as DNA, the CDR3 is TGTGCCACCAGCAGGGGGACAGGATCGACTAATGAAAAACTGTTTTTT.

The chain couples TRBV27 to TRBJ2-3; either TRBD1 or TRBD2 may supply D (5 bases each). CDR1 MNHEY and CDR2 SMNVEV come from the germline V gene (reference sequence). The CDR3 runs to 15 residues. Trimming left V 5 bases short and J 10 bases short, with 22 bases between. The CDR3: CASSTGTAGNIAQYF. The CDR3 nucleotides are TGTGCCAGCAGTACCGGGACGGCCGGGAATATTGCGCAGTATTTT.

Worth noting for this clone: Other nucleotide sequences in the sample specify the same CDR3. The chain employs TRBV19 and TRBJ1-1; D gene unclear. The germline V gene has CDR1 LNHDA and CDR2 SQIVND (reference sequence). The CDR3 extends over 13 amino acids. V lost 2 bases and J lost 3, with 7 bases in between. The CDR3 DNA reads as TGTGCCAGTAGTATAAGGGTTGACACTGAAGCTTTCTTT. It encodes CASSIRVDTEAFF.

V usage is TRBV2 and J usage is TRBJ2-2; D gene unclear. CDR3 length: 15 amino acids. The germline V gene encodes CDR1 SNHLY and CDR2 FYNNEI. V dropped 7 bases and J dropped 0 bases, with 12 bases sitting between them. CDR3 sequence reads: CASKTTESNTGELFF. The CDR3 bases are TGTGCCAGCAAGACGACCGAATCGAACACCGGGGAGCTGTTTTTT.